These 20 T cell receptor beta chains share one sample of origin, sequenced in a study of Graves' ophthalmopathy and Graves' hyperthyroidism. CDR3 regions of TCR beta were amplified from RNA transcripts. HTBI primers were employed in first-round RT-PCR, then a second-round multiplex PCR followed. TCRdb itself ran the multiplex PCR reads through MiXCR, one entry per CDR3 protein. The table has more than 550,000 distinct CDR3 sequences, 35% to 50% seen once. The sample comprised peripheral blood. The receptors originated from an adult man with Graves' ophthalmopathy.

Many counts were recorded for this clonotype. The chain is built from TRBV24-1 and TRBJ1-5; unclear D gene. Trimming left V 7 bases short and J 5 bases short, with 14 bases between. Germline V gives CDR1 KGHDR, CDR2 SFDVKD. The CDR3 runs to 14 residues. CDR3 in amino acids: CATSVSGVHQPQHF. The CDR3 DNA reads as TGTGCCACCAGCGTGAGTGGGGTTCATCAGCCCCAGCATTTT.

Details on this clonotype: Possible read error: a much larger clone is one base away. In this CDR3 the conserved last residue, phenylalanine or tryptophan, is missing, so a read error is likely. This chain joins TRBV20-1 and TRBJ1-2, with D perhaps TRBD1 (5 bases). The germline V and J ends were trimmed by 1 base and 3 bases, with 9 bases remaining between them. The CDR3 sequence is 13 residues long. Germline CDR1 DFQATT, CDR2 SNEGSKA (reference sequence). The CDR3 DNA sequence: TGCAGTGCTAGAGTGAAGGGGCACTATGGCTACACCCTC. This codes for CSARVKGHYGYTL.

The chain employs TRBV7-8 and TRBJ1-4, with D possibly TRBD1 on 6 matching bases. The germline V gene encodes CDR1 SGHVS and CDR2 FQNEAQ. Trimming took off 5 bases at V and 8 bases at J, with 21 bases between the two ends. CDR3 size: 16 residues. The CDR3 spells CASSLRRGGLGEKLFF. The CDR3 bases are TGTGCCAGCAGCCTAAGGCGGGGGGGCTTAGGGGAAAAACTGTTTTTT.

This clonotype was counted at least ten times. J is TRBJ2-7 and V is TRBV2, with 9 bases aligning to TRBD2. This CDR3 spans 15 amino acids. Germline CDR1 and CDR2: SNHLY and FYNNEI. V lost 2 bases to trimming and J lost 4 bases; unmatched junction nucleotides: 6. The CDR3 sequence: CASSERSGSLYEQYF. The CDR3 region has the DNA TGTGCCAGCAGTGAACGTAGCGGGAGTTTATACGAGCAGTACTTC.

The CDR3: CASSGDRGDQPQHF. Here the CDR3 DNA reads TGTGCCAGCAGCGGGGACAGGGGCGATCAGCCCCAGCATTTT. The gene calls are TRBV9 and TRBJ1-5, with 10 nucleotides matching TRBD1. CDR3 length: 14 residues. Germline V lookup: CDR1 SGDLS, CDR2 YYNGEE. The J segment lost 5 bases and the V segment lost 3 bases, leaving 2 bases of the junction unmatched.

Concerning this clonotype: At one end, the junction sequence differs from germline, possibly due to a read error. This rearrangement joins TRBV7-3 to TRBJ1-4, with D unresolved. CDR1 and CDR2 (germline): SGHTA, FQGTGA. This CDR3 spans 15 amino acids. The CDR3 region is CASSQVGSFNEKLFF. The CDR3 region has the DNA TGCGCCAGCAGCCAAGTGGGTAGCTTTAATGAAAAACTGTTTTTT.

This sequence joins TRBV5-1 and TRBJ2-2; D is ambiguous. This CDR3 comprises 15 residues. Germline-derived CDR1 and CDR2 are SGHRS and YFSETQ. Trimming removed 2 bases at V and 3 bases at J, with 11 bases between. This chain's CDR3 is CASSFVNFDTGELFF. The CDR3 DNA reads TGCGCCAGCAGCTTTGTAAATTTTGACACCGGGGAGCTGTTTTTT.

This clonotype has ten or more counts. The V gene is TRBV7-7, the J gene TRBJ2-5; no definite D call. The CDR3 sequence is 13 residues long. The germline V and J ends were trimmed by 3 bases and 1 base, with 6 bases remaining between them. Germline-derived CDR1 and CDR2 are SSHAT and FNYEAQ (reference sequence). CDR3 coding DNA: TGTGCCAGCAGCTTGGCCACCCAAGAGACCCAGTACTTC. This gives the protein CASSLATQETQYF.

The chain combines TRBV19 with TRBJ2-7; a possible D gene is TRBD2 (6 bases). This CDR3 comprises 15 residues. Trimming removed 5 bases at V and 0 bases at J, with 14 bases between. CDR1 LNHDA and CDR2 SQIVND come from the germline V gene (reference sequence). CDR3 sequence reads: CASSLRIADSYEQYF. The CDR3 nucleotides are TGTGCCAGTAGTCTTCGAATAGCGGACTCCTACGAGCAGTACTTC. Complete variable domain (other parts from reference TRBV19 and TRBJ2-7): DGGITQSPKYLFRKEGQNVTLSCEQNLNHDAMYWYRQDPGQGLRLIYYSQIVNDFQKGDIAEGYSVSREKKESFPLTVTSAQKNPTAFYLCASSLRIADSYEQYFGPGTRLTVT.

This clonotype has at least ten counts. This sequence joins TRBV7-3 and TRBJ2-7; no clear D. The germline V gene has CDR1 SGHTA and CDR2 FQGTGA. The CDR3 covers 14 residues. The germline V and J ends were trimmed by 2 bases and 2 bases, with 10 bases remaining between them. CDR3 region: CASSLLAGPYEQYF. The CDR3 DNA reads TGTGCCAGCAGCTTATTAGCAGGACCCTACGAGCAGTACTTC.

This clonotype was counted between two and nine times. The rearrangement joins TRBV2 to TRBJ2-5; 8 nucleotides align to TRBD1. The CDR3 runs 13 residues. Unmatched junction bases numbered 5, after V lost 6 bases and J lost 5 bases. Germline values: CDR1 SNHLY, CDR2 FYNNEI. The CDR3 loop is CASSGQGPETQYF. CDR3 nucleotide sequence: TGTGCCAGCAGCGGACAGGGCCCCGAGACCCAGTACTTC.

This clonotype turned up a few times. The V gene is TRBV4-3, the J gene TRBJ1-5; D is unclear. CDR1 is LGHNA, CDR2 YSLEER, per germline. V gave up 1 base and J gave up 0 bases, with 10 bases separating them. This CDR3 has 16 residues. The CDR3, as DNA: TGCGCCAGCAGCCAAGGGACCGCTTATAGCAATCAGCCCCAGCATTTT. Protein product: CASSQGTAYSNQPQHF.

This clonotype was seen many times. This chain uses TRBV2 with TRBJ1-4; D gene ambiguous. Germline CDR1 is SNHLY and CDR2 is FYNNEI. V lost 3 bases to trimming and J lost 4 bases, with 18 bases between them. The CDR3 has 17 residues. This chain's CDR3 is CASSEGWSLNGNEKLFF. The CDR3, as DNA: TGTGCCAGCAGTGAGGGCTGGTCTCTCAACGGTAATGAAAAACTGTTTTTT.

Notes on this clonotype: A much bigger clone sits one base away, suggesting this may be a read error. The rearrangement links TRBV19 to TRBJ1-3, with D uncertain. CDR1 LNHDA and CDR2 SQIVND come from the germline V gene (reference sequence). This CDR3 region has 12 residues. The CDR3 spells CPSSISAYTIYF. The DNA for the CDR3 is TGTCCCAGTAGTATTTCGGCTTACACCATATATTTT.

This clonotype was seen repeatedly, ten times or more. The J gene is TRBJ1-1, the V gene TRBV4-1, with D unresolved. Germline CDR1 and CDR2: MGHRA and YSYEKL. The length of the CDR3 is 12 residues. The germline V and J ends were trimmed by 4 bases and 1 base, with 4 bases remaining between them. CDR3 loop: CASSRENTEAFF. For the CDR3, the DNA is TGCGCCAGCAGCCGGGAGAACACTGAAGCTTTCTTT.

The chain carries TRBV10-3 and TRBJ1-4; TRBD1 is a possible D gene (6 bases). V dropped 5 bases and J dropped 14 bases, with 12 bases sitting between them. The CDR3 sequence is 11 residues long. In germline, CDR1 is ENHRY, CDR2 SYGVKD. CDR3 nucleotide sequence: TGTGCCATCAGTCAACAGGGAACCCTGTTTTTT. As protein: CAISQQGTLFF.

The rearrangement uses TRBV7-9 and TRBJ1-3, with TRBD1 identical over 9 bases. V lost 4 bases and J lost 0; bases outside the gene matches: 1. The CDR3 sequence is 15 residues long. The germline CDR1 and CDR2 sequences are SEHNR and FQNEAQ (reference sequence). DNA of the CDR3: TGTGCCAGCAGCTGGGACAGGGACTCTGGAAACACCATATATTTT. It encodes CASSWDRDSGNTIYF.

With respect to this clonotype: Being one base from a much bigger clone, this may be a read error. The genes are TRBV10-3 and TRBJ2-7, with a weak D call TRBD1 (5 bases). CDR1 ENHRY and CDR2 SYGVKD come from the germline V gene. V gave up 10 bases and J gave up 3 bases, with 19 bases separating them. This CDR3 is built from 14 residues. The CDR3 protein is CASRTWGGLYEQYF. The CDR3 DNA reads as TGTGCCAGCAGGACATGGGGTGGGCTCTACGAGCAGTACTTC.

In this sample, this clonotype turned up many times. The rearrangement uses TRBV20-1 and TRBJ2-7; tentatively, D is TRBD2 (6 bases). The CDR3 loop spans 14 amino acids. CDR1 is DFQATT, CDR2 SNEGSKA, per germline (reference sequence). Trimming took off 5 bases at V and 3 bases at J, with 17 bases between the two ends. The CDR3 spells CSARPGRGNYEQYF. The DNA for the CDR3 is TGCAGTGCTCGACCGGGACGGGGGAACTACGAGCAGTACTTC.

This clonotype was seen ten or more times. The chain uses TRBV20-1 and TRBJ1-6; D is perhaps TRBD1 (5 bases). Deletions cut 0 bases from V and 10 bases from J, with 7 bases between. The CDR3 is 12 residues long. Germline-derived CDR1 and CDR2 are DFQATT and SNEGSKA (reference sequence). The CDR3 DNA follows: TGCAGTGCTAGAGACAGGGAATCACCCCTCCACTTT. It yields the protein CSARDRESPLHF.